Below, 15 T cell receptor beta chains from the same sample are listed, as sequenced in a study of blood T cell repertoires in COVID-19. TCRdb's copy holds only in-frame clones and misses some; the assay was immunoSEQ multiplex PCR. The sample includes approximately 190,000 clones, around 90% of them seen just once. The source material was peripheral blood. These receptors were collected from a man in his fifties or sixties with acute or convalescent COVID-19.

V gene TRBV28 combines with J gene TRBJ2-7, with D unclear. Trimming took 4 bases from V and 3 from J, leaving 10 bases between them. Looked up from germline, CDR1 is MDHEN and CDR2 is SYDVKM. CDR3 size: 13 residues. In nucleotides, the CDR3 is TGTGCCAGCAGTTCCCCCTCAGACTACGAGCAGTACTTC. This gives the protein CASSSPSDYEQYF.

The CDR3, as DNA: TGTGCCAGCAGTGATAACGGTGGTACCAAAAACATTCAGTACTTC. Amino acids: CASSDNGGTKNIQYF. This rearrangement joins TRBV2 to TRBJ2-4; the D is unclear. This CDR3 spans 15 amino acids. The germline gives CDR1 SNHLY, CDR2 FYNNEI. Trimming shortened V by 3 bases and J by 2 bases, and 11 bases separated the two germline ends.

The J gene is TRBJ2-2, the V gene TRBV28; possible D gene TRBD2, 5 bases. V lost 0 bases to trimming and J lost 4 bases, with 15 bases between them. The CDR3 extends over 17 amino acids. Germline loops: CDR1 MDHEN, CDR2 SYDVKM. The CDR3 DNA is TGTGCCAGCAGTTTATGGTCCCACGAACGGGGCACCGGGGAGCTGTTTTTT. It encodes CASSLWSHERGTGELFF.

V usage is TRBV28 and J usage is TRBJ1-2, with D uncertain. CDR3 length: 15 amino acids. Looked up from germline, CDR1 is MDHEN and CDR2 is SYDVKM. Trimming left V 7 bases short and J 0 bases short, with 15 bases between. The CDR3 DNA reads as TGTGCCAGCACCCCACGGTACAGCACTAACTATGGCTACACCTTC. Its translation: CASTPRYSTNYGYTF.

This clone was seen only once. This chain uses TRBV5-1 with TRBJ2-2; possibly TRBD1 for D (5 bases). There are 15 residues in the CDR3. Germline CDR1 and CDR2: SGHRS and YFSETQ. Trimming left V 4 bases short and J 4 bases short, with 14 bases between. The CDR3 sequence is CASSTGQGGTGELFF. In DNA, the CDR3 is TGCGCCAGCAGCACCGGACAAGGCGGCACCGGGGAGCTGTTTTTT.

The chain employs TRBV28 and TRBJ1-5; no clear D. The CDR3 spans 14 residues. The V gene's germline CDR1 is MDHEN and CDR2 SYDVKM. Trimming took 5 bases from V and 6 from J, leaving 14 bases between them. The CDR3 nucleotides read TGTGCCAGCAGTCCCTGGGCGGGCGGTCAGCCCCAGCATTTT. This sequence encodes CASSPWAGGQPQHF.

This clone has just one count. The CDR3 protein is CAISTRIRDTLNQPQHF. DNA of the CDR3: TGTGCCATCAGTACGAGAATCCGGGACACCCTCAATCAGCCCCAGCATTTT. The J gene is TRBJ1-5, the V gene TRBV10-3, with D perhaps matching TRBD1 (6 bases). The V gene's germline CDR1 is ENHRY and CDR2 SYGVKD. V was pared by 5 bases and J by 3 bases, with 20 bases between. This CDR3 region has 17 residues.

The chain has TRBV4-1 and TRBJ2-5; 10 nucleotides line up with TRBD2. J gave up 5 bases and V 4 bases, and 10 bases lay outside the gene matches. The germline gives CDR1 MGHRA, CDR2 YSYEKL. The CDR3 length is 16 residues. The CDR3 loop is CASSPSGLADVETQYF. The CDR3 nucleotides read TGCGCCAGCAGCCCCTCCGGACTAGCGGACGTGGAGACCCAGTACTTC.

V and J are TRBV19 and TRBJ1-2; weak D call: TRBD1 (6 bases). From germline, CDR1 is LNHDA and CDR2 SQIVND (reference sequence). Trimming pared 9 bases from V and 0 bases from J, leaving 17 bases between. The CDR3 extends over 15 amino acids. CDR3 amino acids: CASSYGTQANYGYTF. CDR3 coding DNA: TGTGCCAGCAGTTACGGGACACAAGCTAACTATGGCTACACCTTC.

V usage is TRBV5-1 and J usage is TRBJ1-1, with 8 bases lining up with TRBD1. The CDR3 loop spans 15 amino acids. Germline loops: CDR1 SGHRS, CDR2 YFSETQ. The J segment lost 2 bases and the V segment lost 4 bases, leaving 7 bases of the junction unmatched. The CDR3, as DNA: TGCGCCAGCAGCGAACAGGGGGGCATTAACACTGAAGCTTTCTTT. Its protein is CASSEQGGINTEAFF.

Comments on this clone: An end of the junction does not agree with germline; a read error may underlie this. The chain employs TRBV27 and TRBJ1-5; TRBD1 matches 7 bases. CDR1 and CDR2 from the germline V gene are MNHEY and SMNVEV (reference sequence). The length of the CDR3 is 14 residues. The CDR3 DNA sequence: TGTGCCAGCAGTCCCTGGCCTTTACGGGACAGCGTTAATTTT. This gives the protein CASSPWPLRDSVNF.

As to this clone: Other DNA sequences within the sample encode an identical CDR3. The chain joins TRBV12-3 or TRBV12-4 to TRBJ1-4; tentatively, D is TRBD1 (6 bases). This CDR3 comprises 12 residues. V was shortened by 2 bases and J by 8 bases, with 6 bases between the two germline ends. The CDR3, as DNA: TGTGCCAGCAGTTTACAGGGGGAAAAACTGTTTTTT. It is translated as CASSLQGEKLFF.

V usage is TRBV7-9 and J usage is TRBJ1-4, with TRBD1 as a possible D gene (6 bases). The CDR3 sequence is 15 residues long. Trimming removed 2 bases at V and 8 bases at J, with 15 bases between. The V gene's germline CDR1 is SEHNR and CDR2 FQNEAQ (reference sequence). In nucleotides, the CDR3 is TGTGCCAGCAGCTTACTGACAGGAACCCACGAAAAACTGTTTTTT. Amino acids: CASSLLTGTHEKLFF.

The rearrangement joins TRBV19 to TRBJ2-7; D may be TRBD2 (6 bases). The germline V gene encodes CDR1 LNHDA and CDR2 SQIVND (reference sequence). The CDR3 totals 12 residues. V was shortened by 10 bases and J by 3 bases, with 13 bases between the two germline ends. The CDR3 loop is CATAGGSYEQYF. CDR3 DNA sequence: TGTGCCACGGCTGGGGGGAGCTACGAGCAGTACTTC.

In this sample, this clone turned up once. V and J are TRBV7-8 and TRBJ1-1; maybe TRBD1 (5 bases). V was trimmed by 5 bases and J by 6 bases, leaving 13 bases between them. The CDR3 contains 13 residues. Germline-derived CDR1 and CDR2 are SGHVS and FQNEAQ. The CDR3, as DNA: TGTGCCAGCAGCACGTACATAGGGGCTGAAGCTTTCTTT. Translating it yields CASSTYIGAEAFF.